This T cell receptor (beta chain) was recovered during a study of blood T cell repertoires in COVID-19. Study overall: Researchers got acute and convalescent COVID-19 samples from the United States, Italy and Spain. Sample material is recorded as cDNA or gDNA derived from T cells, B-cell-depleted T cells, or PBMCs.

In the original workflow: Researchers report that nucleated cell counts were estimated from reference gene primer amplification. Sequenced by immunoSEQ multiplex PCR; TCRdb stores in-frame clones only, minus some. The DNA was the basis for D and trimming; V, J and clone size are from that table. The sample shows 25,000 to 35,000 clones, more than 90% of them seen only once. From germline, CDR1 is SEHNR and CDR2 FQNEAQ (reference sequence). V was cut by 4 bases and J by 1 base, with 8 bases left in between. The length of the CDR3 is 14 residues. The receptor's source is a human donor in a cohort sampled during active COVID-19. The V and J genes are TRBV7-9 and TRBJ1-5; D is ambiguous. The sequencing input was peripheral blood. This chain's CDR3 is CASSSPRSNQPQHF. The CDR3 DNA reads TGTGCCAGCAGCTCCCCCCGGAGCAATCAGCCCCAGCATTTT.